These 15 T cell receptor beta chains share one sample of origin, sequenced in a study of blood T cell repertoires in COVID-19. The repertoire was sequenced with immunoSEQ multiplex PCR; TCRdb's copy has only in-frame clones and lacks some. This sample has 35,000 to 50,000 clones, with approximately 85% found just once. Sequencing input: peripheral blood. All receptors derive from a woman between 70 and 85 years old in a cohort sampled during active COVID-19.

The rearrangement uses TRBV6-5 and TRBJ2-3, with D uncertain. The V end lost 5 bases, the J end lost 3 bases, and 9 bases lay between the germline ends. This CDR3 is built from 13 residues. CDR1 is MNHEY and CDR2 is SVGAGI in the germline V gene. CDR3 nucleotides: TGTGCCAGCAGTCTGAGCTGGACAGATACGCAGTATTTT. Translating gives CASSLSWTDTQYF.

The CDR3 sequence: CASSPQEAGRYEQYF. The CDR3 DNA reads as TGTGCCAGCAGCCCCCAGGAAGCGGGTCGCTACGAGCAGTACTTC. J is TRBJ2-7 and V is TRBV7-8, with D possibly matching TRBD2 (6 bases). Germline CDR1 SGHVS, CDR2 FQNEAQ. The CDR3 length is 15 residues. V was shortened by 5 bases and J by 3 bases, with 17 bases between the two germline ends. Full variable domain (missing parts from reference TRBV7-8 and TRBJ2-7): GAGVSQSPRYKVAKRGQDVALRCDPISGHVSLFWYQQALGQGPEFLTYFQNEAQLDKSGLPSDRFFAERPEGSVSTLKIQRTQQEDSAVYLCASSPQEAGRYEQYFGPGTRLTVT.

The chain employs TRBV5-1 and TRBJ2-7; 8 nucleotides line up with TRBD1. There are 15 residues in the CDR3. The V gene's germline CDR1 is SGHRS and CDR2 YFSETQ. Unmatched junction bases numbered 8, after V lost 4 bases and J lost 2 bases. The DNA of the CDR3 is TGCGCCAGCAGCGGGGGACAGGCCGAAGCCTACGAGCAGTACTTC. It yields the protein CASSGGQAEAYEQYF. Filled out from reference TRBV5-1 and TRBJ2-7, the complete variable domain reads KAGVTQTPRYLIKTRGQQVTLSCSPISGHRSVSWYQQTPGQGLQFLFEYFSETQRNKGNFPGRFSGRQFSNSRSEMNVSTLELGDSALYLCASSGGQAEAYEQYFGPGTRLTVT.

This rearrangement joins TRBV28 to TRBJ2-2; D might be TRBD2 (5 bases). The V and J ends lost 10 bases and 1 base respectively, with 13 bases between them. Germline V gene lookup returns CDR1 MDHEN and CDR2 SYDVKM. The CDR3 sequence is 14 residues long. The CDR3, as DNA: TGTGCCACGTGGACTGCTGAGAACACCGGGGAGCTGTTTTTT. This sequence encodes CATWTAENTGELFF. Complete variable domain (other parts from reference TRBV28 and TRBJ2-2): DVKVTQSSRYLVKRTGEKVFLECVQDMDHENMFWYRQDPGLGLRLIYFSYDVKMKEKGDIPEGYSVSREKKERFSLILESASTNQTSMYLCATWTAENTGELFFGEGSRLTVL.

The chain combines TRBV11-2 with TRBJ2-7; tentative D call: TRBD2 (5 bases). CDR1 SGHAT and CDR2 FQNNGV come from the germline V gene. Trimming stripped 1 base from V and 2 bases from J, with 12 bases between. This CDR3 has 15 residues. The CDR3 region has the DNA TGTGCCAGCAGCTTAGGAGGGAACGGCCCCTACGAGCAGTACTTC. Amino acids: CASSLGGNGPYEQYF. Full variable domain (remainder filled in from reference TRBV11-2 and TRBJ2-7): EAGVAQSPRYKIIEKRQSVAFWCNPISGHATLYWYQQILGQGPKLLIQFQNNGVVDDSQLPKDRFSAERLKGVDSTLKIQPAKLEDSAVYLCASSLGGNGPYEQYFGPGTRLTVT.

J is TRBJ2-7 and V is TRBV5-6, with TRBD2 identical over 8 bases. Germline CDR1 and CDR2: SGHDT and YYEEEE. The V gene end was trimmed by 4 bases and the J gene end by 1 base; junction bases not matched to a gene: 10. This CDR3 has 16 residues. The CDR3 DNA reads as TGTGCCAGCAGCCCCCTCCGTAGCGGGGTTTCCTACGAGCAGTACTTC. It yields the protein CASSPLRSGVSYEQYF.

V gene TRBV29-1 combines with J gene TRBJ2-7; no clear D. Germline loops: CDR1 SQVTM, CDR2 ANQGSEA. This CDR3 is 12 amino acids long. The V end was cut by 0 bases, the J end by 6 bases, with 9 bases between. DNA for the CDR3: TGCAGCGTTGAAGAGAATTCGGGCGAGCAGTACTTC. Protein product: CSVEENSGEQYF.

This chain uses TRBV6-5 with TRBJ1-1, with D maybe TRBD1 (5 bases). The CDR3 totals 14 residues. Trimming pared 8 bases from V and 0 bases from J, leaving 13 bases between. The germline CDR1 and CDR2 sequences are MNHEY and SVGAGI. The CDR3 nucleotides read TGTGCCAGCCGGACACCCTACATGAACACTGAAGCTTTCTTT. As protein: CASRTPYMNTEAFF.

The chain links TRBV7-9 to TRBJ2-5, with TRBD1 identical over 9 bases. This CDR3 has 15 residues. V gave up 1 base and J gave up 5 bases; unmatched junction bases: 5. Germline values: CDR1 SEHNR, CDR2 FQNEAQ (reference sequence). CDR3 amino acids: CASSLVTGGEETQYF. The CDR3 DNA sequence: TGTGCCAGCAGCTTAGTAACAGGGGGCGAGGAGACCCAGTACTTC.

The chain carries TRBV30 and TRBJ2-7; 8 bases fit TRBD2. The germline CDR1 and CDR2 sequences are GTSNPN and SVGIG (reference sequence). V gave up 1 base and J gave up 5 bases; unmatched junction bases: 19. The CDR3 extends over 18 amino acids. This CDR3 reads CAWSGLTREGKGPDEQYF. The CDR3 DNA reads TGTGCCTGGAGTGGACTAACACGGGAGGGTAAGGGCCCGGACGAGCAGTACTTC.

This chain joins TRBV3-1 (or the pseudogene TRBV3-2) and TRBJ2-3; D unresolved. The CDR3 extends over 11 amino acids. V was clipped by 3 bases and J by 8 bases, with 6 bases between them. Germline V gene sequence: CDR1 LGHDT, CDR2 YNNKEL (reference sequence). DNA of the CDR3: TGTGCCAGCAGCCATGAGGTTACGCAGTATTTT. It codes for CASSHEVTQYF.

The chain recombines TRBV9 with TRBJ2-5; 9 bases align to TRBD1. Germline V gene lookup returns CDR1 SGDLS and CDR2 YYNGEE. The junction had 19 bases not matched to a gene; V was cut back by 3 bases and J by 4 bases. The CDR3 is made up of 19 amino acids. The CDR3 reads CASSEPGQGIGRGRETQYF. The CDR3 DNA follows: TGTGCCAGCAGCGAGCCGGGACAGGGAATCGGTAGGGGGCGAGAGACCCAGTACTTC.

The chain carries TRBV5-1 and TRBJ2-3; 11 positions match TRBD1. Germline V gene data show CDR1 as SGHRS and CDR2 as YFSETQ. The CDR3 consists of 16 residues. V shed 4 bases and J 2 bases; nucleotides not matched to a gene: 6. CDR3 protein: CASSPLDRGHTDTQYF. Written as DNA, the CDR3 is TGCGCCAGCAGCCCCTTGGACAGGGGGCACACAGATACGCAGTATTTT.

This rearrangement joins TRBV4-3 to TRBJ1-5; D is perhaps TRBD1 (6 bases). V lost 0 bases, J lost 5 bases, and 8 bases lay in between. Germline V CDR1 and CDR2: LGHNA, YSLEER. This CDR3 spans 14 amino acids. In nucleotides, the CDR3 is TGCGCCAGCAGCCAAGATCACAGGGATCAGCCCCAGCATTTT. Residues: CASSQDHRDQPQHF.

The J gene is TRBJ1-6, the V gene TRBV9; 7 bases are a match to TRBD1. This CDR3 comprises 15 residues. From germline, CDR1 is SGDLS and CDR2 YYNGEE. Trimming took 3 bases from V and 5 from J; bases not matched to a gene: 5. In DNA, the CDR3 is TGTGCCAGCAGCGGAACCGGGACAGATAATTCACCCCTCCACTTT. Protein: CASSGTGTDNSPLHF.